This T cell receptor beta chain was captured in a study of cytomegalovirus exposure and HLA in healthy donors (dated by TCRdb to 2016 to 2017). About the investigation overall: According to a later analysis, the roughly 130 validation repertoires were produced on the same platform as the 680 or so repertoires of the first cohort. The study was designed to test whether signatures of past pathogen exposure could be identified by cataloging public T cell receptors. A separate validation cohort of over a hundred different subjects was used in addition to the roughly 700-subject first cohort. To predict cytomegalovirus infection status, the study brought together high-throughput TCR immunosequencing, statistical association of individual TCRs with disease status, and machine learning. Points the paper makes about the study in general: A later analysis found that TCRs clustered in the first cohort also tended to co-occur in the 120 or so validation repertoires, with approximately 95% of cluster scores above 0. In vitro tests confirmed that a few of the cytomegalovirus-associated TCR beta chains recognize cytomegalovirus antigens. The validation cohort had no HLA typing available for a later analysis, so co-occurrence within that cohort was assessed over all 120 or so repertoires. According to the authors, the approach could potentially be generalized to other disease states and immunological phenotypes. In both the original and validation cohorts, the classifier was reported to diagnose cytomegalovirus status with high specificity and sensitivity. In the study, around 150 TCR beta chains were listed as associated with cytomegalovirus. While some public TCRs were present in many individuals, most TCR sequences turned up only very rarely across donors.

Libraries were made using the immunoSEQ multiplex PCR assay. The published analysis was carried out like this. A statistical classification framework was built to diagnose cytomegalovirus status from the catalog of TCR beta chain sequences. As stored in TCRdb, this immuneACCESS dataset retains in-frame rearrangements with V and J assigned. A fraction of the clones does not appear; measured against another copy, unresolved V genes explain less than half of the discrepancy, and the remainder lacks a known reason. That table supplies the V and J calls and clone size; D and trimming were determined from the DNA. Counted in this sample were some 120,000 clones; 70% to 90% of them appeared once. The ten top clones hold 2.1% of the sample. The donors were included in the validation cohort of some 110 subjects, a group kept apart from the roughly 670-subject first cohort. A note on this clone: It has no known antigen specificity. No much larger clone exists at a distance of one base, and base qualities are not known.

V is reduced by 8 bases and J by 7 bases, leaving a spacing of 9 bases between them. Via the germline V gene, CDR1 is MNHNS and CDR2 SASEGT. Reading from cysteine to phenylalanine, the CDR3 counts 11 amino acids. Only CDR3 DNA remains: 33 bases, in frame from the first base. This receptor was taken from a woman in her thirties in good health and CMV-seronegative. Sequenced sample: PBMCs. The V gene is TRBV6-1 and the J gene is TRBJ1-5; possibly the D gene is TRBD1, per 5 matching bases. The DNA sequence is as follows: TGTGCCAGCGGGGGGAACCAGCCCCAGCATTTT. Translated, it reads CASGGNQPQHF.